The 19 T cell receptor beta chains below come from one sample, sequenced in a study of T-cell reconstitution after alpha-beta-depleted transplantation in children. Unique molecular identifiers were used in preparing the TCRbeta library. TCRdb fed the PCR reads into MiXCR, producing one record per CDR3 protein. Counted here are hundreds of thousands of distinct CDR3 sequences, about 9.5% occurring once; the ten biggest clones make up around 6.2%. This specimen was PBMCs from the stem cell graft donor, taken from the stem cell graft. All receptors come from a human donor who donated a stem cell graft to a child with acute lymphoblastic leukemia.

This clonotype was observed many times. The rearrangement uses TRBV25-1 and TRBJ2-7; D gene unclear. Germline V lookup: CDR1 MGHDK, CDR2 SYGVNS. V was shortened by 11 bases and J by 0 bases, with 11 bases between the two germline ends. The CDR3 consists of 12 residues. This chain's CDR3 is CASRLSSYEQYF. Written as DNA, the CDR3 is TGTGCCTCAAGACTCAGCTCCTACGAGCAGTACTTC.

This clonotype was picked up many times. The V and J genes are TRBV11-2 and TRBJ2-3; D not certain. Germline CDR1 SGHAT, CDR2 FQNNGV. V was shortened by 2 bases and J by 0 bases, with 9 bases between the two germline ends. The CDR3 runs to 15 residues. The CDR3 nucleotides read TGTGCCAGCAGCTTACAGTGGTCTAGCACAGATACGCAGTATTTT. As protein: CASSLQWSSTDTQYF.

This clonotype was counted at least ten times. The V and J genes are TRBV6-1 and TRBJ2-3; 9 nucleotides agree with TRBD2. The CDR3 is 14 amino acids. CDR1 MNHNS and CDR2 SASEGT come from the germline V gene. After removal of 7 bases from V and 5 bases from J, the junction contained 7 bases not matched to a gene. DNA for the CDR3: TGTGCCAGCATGCTAGCGGGGATTGGAGATACGCAGTATTTT. It encodes CASMLAGIGDTQYF.

This clonotype was seen only a few times. The chain joins TRBV5-1 to TRBJ2-3, with D perhaps assigned TRBD1 or TRBD2 (6 bases each). This CDR3 contains 14 residues. Trimming removed 4 bases from V and 1 base from J, with 10 bases in between. The germline V gene has CDR1 SGHRS and CDR2 YFSETQ. CDR3 region: CASSKGGRTDTQYF. CDR3 in DNA: TGCGCCAGCAGCAAGGGGGGTCGCACAGATACGCAGTATTTT.

Only a few counts were recorded for this clonotype. This chain joins TRBV6-5 and TRBJ2-1; maybe TRBD2 (5 bases). V was clipped by 6 bases and J by 8 bases, with 11 bases between them. Germline V gives CDR1 MNHEY, CDR2 SVGAGI. The CDR3 sequence is 12 residues long. CDR3 coding DNA: TGTGCCAGCAGGGCACTCGGGGATGAGCAGTTCTTC. Translated: CASRALGDEQFF.

This clonotype came up many times. The rearrangement uses TRBV5-1 and TRBJ1-1; tentatively, D is TRBD1 (5 bases). V was shortened by 0 bases and J by 1 base, with 13 bases between the two germline ends. The CDR3 runs 16 residues. The germline CDR1 and CDR2 sequences are SGHRS and YFSETQ. CDR3 bases: TGCGCCAGCAGCTTGGCTCGGGGGAGGTGGAACACTGAAGCTTTCTTT. It translates to CASSLARGRWNTEAFF.

This clonotype was seen more than once but under ten times. The chain uses TRBV3-1 and TRBJ2-4, with D perhaps matching TRBD2 (6 bases). V lost 1 base and J 1 base, leaving 14 bases between the germline ends. This CDR3 has 17 amino acids. Germline V gives CDR1 LGHDT, CDR2 YNNKEL (reference sequence). The CDR3 is CASSQGGAGLAKNIQYF. Here the CDR3 DNA reads TGTGCCAGCAGCCAAGGGGGTGCGGGGCTCGCCAAAAACATTCAGTACTTC.

This clonotype appeared many times. The rearrangement joins TRBV20-1 to TRBJ1-5; D unresolved. This CDR3 spans 14 amino acids. The V gene lost 1 base and the J gene lost 0 bases, with 7 bases spanning the gap. Germline V gives CDR1 DFQATT, CDR2 SNEGSKA (reference sequence). Written as DNA, the CDR3 is TGCAGTGCTAGAGCCAGGAGTAGCAATCAGCCCCAGCATTTT. Translation: CSARARSSNQPQHF.

This clonotype came up many times. The chain joins TRBV24-1 to TRBJ2-3; no clear D. The germline V gene has CDR1 KGHDR and CDR2 SFDVKD. The CDR3 is 12 residues long. V gave up 3 bases and J gave up 4 bases, with 4 bases separating them. This CDR3 is CATSDLPDTQYF. The DNA for the CDR3 is TGTGCCACCAGTGATCTCCCAGATACGCAGTATTTT.

This clonotype was found a few times. V usage is TRBV6-2 or TRBV6-3 and J usage is TRBJ2-7; D possibly corresponds to TRBD2 (5 bases). The CDR3 consists of 16 residues. V dropped 1 base and J dropped 0 bases, with 13 bases sitting between them. Germline V CDR1 and CDR2: MNHEY, SVGEGT. This CDR3 is CASSYFTDSSSYEQYF. CDR3 DNA: TGTGCCAGCAGTTACTTCACGGACTCGAGCTCCTACGAGCAGTACTTC.

This clonotype was picked up many times. V is TRBV5-1 and J is TRBJ2-1; possibly TRBD1 for D (5 bases). This CDR3 is 15 amino acids long. Per germline, CDR1 SGHRS and CDR2 YFSETQ. V was shortened by 4 bases and J by 7 bases, with 18 bases between the two germline ends. CDR3 in amino acids: CASSLATVGKNEQFF. CDR3 bases: TGCGCCAGCAGCCTCGCGACAGTAGGGAAAAATGAGCAGTTCTTC.

The sample holds many counts of this clonotype. The chain joins TRBV10-2 to TRBJ2-2; 9 bases are shared with TRBD1. The CDR3 has 15 amino acids. The J segment lost 6 bases and the V segment lost 9 bases, leaving 11 bases of the junction unmatched. Germline values: CDR1 WSHSY, CDR2 SAAADI. The CDR3 DNA sequence: TGCGCCAGTATACTCGGGACAGGGCTCTCCGGGGAGCTGTTTTTT. Translating it yields CASILGTGLSGELFF.

This clonotype was seen a few times. The V and J genes are TRBV18 and TRBJ1-5; no firm D call. The CDR3 spans 13 residues. Trimming removed 3 bases from V and 7 bases from J, with 10 bases in between. Per germline, CDR1 KGHSH and CDR2 LQKENI. CDR3 nucleotides: TGTGCCAGCTCACCCCTCGCGGAGCAGCCCCAGCATTTT. Its translation: CASSPLAEQPQHF. Filled out from reference TRBV18 and TRBJ1-5, the complete variable domain reads NAGVMQNPRHLVRRRGQEARLRCSPMKGHSHVYWYRQLPEEGLKFMVYLQKENIIDESGMPKERFSAEFPKEGPSILRIQQVVRGDSAAYFCASSPLAEQPQHFGDGTRLSIL.

This chain uses TRBV3-1 with TRBJ2-3, with 10 nucleotides matching TRBD2. The V and J ends lost 5 bases and 2 bases, in that order; junction bases with no gene match: 7. CDR1 is LGHDT and CDR2 is YNNKEL in the germline V gene (reference sequence). CDR3 size: 16 residues. DNA for the CDR3: TGTGCCAGCAGCTCTAATCTAGCGGGAGTCACAGATACGCAGTATTTT. This codes for CASSSNLAGVTDTQYF.

The rearrangement links TRBV5-2 to TRBJ1-5. TRBV5-2 is a known pseudogene. This CDR3 has 9 residues. Written as DNA, the CDR3 is TGTGCGAACAATCAGCCCCAGCATTTT. Protein product: CANNQPQHF.

This clonotype was seen at least ten times. The CDR3: CSAADRVFGGYTF. The CDR3 DNA sequence: TGCAGTGCCGCGGACAGGGTATTTGGTGGCTACACCTTC. The V call is TRBV20-1, the J call TRBJ1-2; TRBD1 matches at 8 bases. J lost 7 bases, V lost 6 bases, and 10 bases had no gene match. CDR1 is DFQATT and CDR2 is SNEGSKA in the germline V gene (reference sequence). The CDR3 has 13 amino acids.

The chain combines TRBV2 with TRBJ1-1, with D hard to call. The CDR3 length is 15 residues. V was shortened by 5 bases and J by 0 bases, with 13 bases between the two germline ends. Germline CDR1 and CDR2: SNHLY and FYNNEI. The DNA of the CDR3 is TGTGCCAGCAGTAAAAGCCGAAACATGAACACTGAAGCTTTCTTT. Protein sequence: CASSKSRNMNTEAFF.

The rearrangement joins TRBV5-1 to TRBJ1-2; TRBD1 is a possible D gene (5 bases). Germline V CDR1 and CDR2: SGHRS, YFSETQ. The CDR3 is 15 residues long. Trimming stripped 4 bases from V and 7 bases from J, with 20 bases between. This CDR3 reads CASSAGDRGGIGYTF. The CDR3 coding sequence is TGCGCCAGCAGCGCGGGGGACCGTGGTGGTATTGGCTACACCTTC.

This clonotype was detected many times. The chain combines TRBV6-5 with TRBJ2-2; TRBD2 aligns across 7 bases. J lost 2 bases, V lost 6 bases, and 6 bases had no gene match. CDR1 MNHEY and CDR2 SVGAGI come from the germline V gene. The CDR3 is made up of 15 amino acids. The CDR3: CASRLATANTGELFF. The CDR3 DNA is TGTGCCAGCAGACTAGCGACAGCTAACACCGGGGAGCTGTTTTTT.